The next 21 T cell receptor beta chains were all read from a single sample in a study of T cells in Graves' hyperthyroidism and ophthalmopathy. It was RNA transcripts that yielded the amplified TCR beta CDR3 regions. Primed by the HTBI set, a first-round RT-PCR was run on the TCR CDR3. TCRdb reprocessed the multiplex PCR reads with MiXCR, giving one entry per CDR3 protein. The sample carries around 760,000 distinct CDR3 sequences, about 35% recorded once. The sample consisted of blood. These TCRs come from a woman in her thirties or forties with Graves' hyperthyroidism.

With respect to this clonotype: As the CDR3 is not closed by the conserved phenylalanine or tryptophan, this likely results from a read error. V usage is TRBV12-3 or TRBV12-4 and J usage is TRBJ1-1; no reliable D call. The ends were cut back, 4 bases at V and 1 base at J, with 16 bases in the middle. The CDR3 is 16 amino acids. CDR3 nucleotides: TGTGCCAGCAGTTATCTGGCGGCGAACGCGAACACTGAAGCTTTCTCT. Amino acid sequence: CASSYLAANANTEAFS.

This clonotype was counted many times. The gene calls are TRBV7-9 and TRBJ2-7; TRBD1 matches 8 bases. The trim removed 6 bases at V and 3 bases at J, leaving 7 bases unmatched. The CDR3 is made up of 14 amino acids. Germline V lookup: CDR1 SEHNR, CDR2 FQNEAQ (reference sequence). CDR3 sequence (DNA): TGTGCCAGCAGTCCGGACAGGGTATACTACGAGCAGTACTTC. Amino acids: CASSPDRVYYEQYF.

With regard to this clonotype: This may arise from a read error, as a much more abundant clone is one base away. V and J are TRBV14 and TRBJ1-3; D remains ambiguous. The CDR3 sequence is 13 residues long. Germline values: CDR1 SGHDN, CDR2 FVKESK. Trimming removed 8 bases from V and 3 bases from J, with 11 bases in between. The CDR3 DNA reads as TGTGCCAGCTCCATGCATATTGGAAACACCATATATTTT. It codes for CASSMHIGNTIYF.

The V call is TRBV2, the J call TRBJ2-5, with 9 nucleotides matching TRBD1. J lost 1 base, V lost 2 bases, and 2 bases had no gene match. CDR3 length equals 15 residues. Germline-derived CDR1 and CDR2 are SNHLY and FYNNEI. CDR3 protein: CASSEWGQGQETQYF. The CDR3 DNA reads as TGTGCCAGCAGTGAATGGGGACAGGGCCAAGAGACCCAGTACTTC.

The chain couples TRBV28 to TRBJ2-7; 9 nucleotides agree with TRBD1. Germline V gene data show CDR1 as MDHEN and CDR2 as SYDVKM. The CDR3 covers 13 residues. The V segment lost 8 bases and the J segment 4 bases; nucleotides outside the gene matches: 6. The CDR3 DNA reads as TGTGCCAGCGTGGGGACAGGGTGGTACGAGCAGTACTTC. It encodes CASVGTGWYEQYF.

The rearrangement uses TRBV7-8 and TRBJ2-6; perhaps TRBD2 as D (5 bases). This CDR3 comprises 15 residues. Germline loops: CDR1 SGHVS, CDR2 FQNEAQ. V lost 6 bases, J lost 0 bases, and 9 bases lay in between. The CDR3 region is CASSGTSSGANVLTF. In DNA form, the CDR3 reads TGTGCCAGCAGTGGTACTAGCTCTGGGGCCAACGTCCTGACTTTC.

This clonotype was picked up many times. J is TRBJ1-1 and V is TRBV7-2; D is perhaps TRBD1 (6 bases). In germline, CDR1 is SGHTA, CDR2 FQGNSA. Trimming left V 3 bases short and J 2 bases short, with 16 bases between. The CDR3 runs 16 residues. The CDR3 region has the DNA TGTGCCAGCAGCTTGGATCGAGGACAGACAAACACTGAAGCTTTCTTT. It codes for CASSLDRGQTNTEAFF.

This clonotype was detected many times. The chain links TRBV20-1 to TRBJ2-7, with D perhaps matching TRBD2 (5 bases). There are 13 residues in the CDR3. The V end lost 5 bases, the J end lost 2 bases, and 13 bases lay between the germline ends. Germline values: CDR1 DFQATT, CDR2 SNEGSKA (reference sequence). CDR3 region: CSAARDETYEQYF. CDR3 nucleotide sequence: TGCAGTGCTGCTCGGGATGAGACCTACGAGCAGTACTTC.

The V call is TRBV27, the J call TRBJ2-7; no clear D gene. Germline lookup yields CDR1 MNHEY and CDR2 SMNVEV (reference sequence). V lost 3 bases, J lost 1 base, and 13 bases lay in between. The CDR3 consists of 15 residues. CDR3 sequence reads: CASSLRHEPSYEQYF. Here the CDR3 DNA reads TGTGCCAGCAGTTTGCGGCACGAACCTTCCTACGAGCAGTACTTC.

The chain combines TRBV18 with TRBJ1-2; TRBD1 aligns across 8 bases. The J segment lost 4 bases and the V segment lost 0 bases, leaving 4 bases of the junction unmatched. The CDR3 consists of 15 residues. Looked up from germline, CDR1 is KGHSH and CDR2 is LQKENI. The CDR3, as DNA: TGTGCCAGCTCACCACCGGGACAGGCCTTCTATGGCTACACCTTC. Translating it yields CASSPPGQAFYGYTF.

Only a few counts were recorded for this clonotype. This chain uses TRBV24-1 with TRBJ2-1, with 7 nucleotides matching TRBD2. The V gene end was trimmed by 7 bases and the J gene end by 7 bases; junction bases not matched to a gene: 9. This CDR3 has 14 residues. CDR1 and CDR2 (germline): KGHDR, SFDVKD. The DNA for the CDR3 is TGTGCCACCAGGCAGGGAGGGCGGAGGAATGAGCAGTTCTTC. It translates to CATRQGGRRNEQFF.

This clonotype was observed many times. The V and J genes are TRBV19 and TRBJ1-6; TRBD1 matches 11 bases. The V gene's germline CDR1 is LNHDA and CDR2 SQIVND (reference sequence). V was clipped by 3 bases and J by 5 bases; unmatched bases: 3. The CDR3 is 16 residues long. The CDR3 nucleotides read TGTGCCAGTAGTATTGGACAGGGGGCGAATAATTCACCCCTCCACTTT. The encoded protein is CASSIGQGANNSPLHF.

The rearrangement joins TRBV29-1 to TRBJ2-1, with 9 bases lining up with TRBD1. J gave up 6 bases and V 4 bases, and 4 bases lay outside the gene matches. The V gene's germline CDR1 is SQVTM and CDR2 ANQGSEA. CDR3 length equals 13 residues. The CDR3 spells CSVGTGEANEQFF. In nucleotides, the CDR3 is TGCAGCGTTGGGACAGGGGAGGCCAATGAGCAGTTCTTC.

This chain uses TRBV20-1 with TRBJ1-5; TRBD1 might be the D (5 bases). Germline CDR1 and CDR2: DFQATT and SNEGSKA (reference sequence). The V end lost 6 bases, the J end lost 3 bases, and 27 bases lay between the germline ends. This CDR3 has 18 residues. As DNA, the CDR3 is TGCAGTGCCCGAGATCCAACCTCCCTGGGGCAGCTCAATCAGCCCCAGCATTTT. It translates to CSARDPTSLGQLNQPQHF.

This clonotype was observed a handful of times. The chain uses TRBV7-9 and TRBJ2-2, with D possibly being TRBD2 (6 bases). The germline V gene encodes CDR1 SEHNR and CDR2 FQNEAQ (reference sequence). The CDR3 sequence is 16 residues long. Trimming shortened V by 5 bases and J by 2 bases, and 15 bases separated the two germline ends. CDR3 region: CASSPGLSLNTGELFF. In DNA form, the CDR3 reads TGTGCCAGCAGCCCGGGACTCTCCCTAAACACCGGGGAGCTGTTTTTT.

This rearrangement joins TRBV29-1 to TRBJ2-7, with TRBD2 matching 11 bases. The CDR3 runs 15 residues. After removal of 5 bases from V and 2 bases from J, the junction contained 8 bases not matched to a gene. Germline lookup yields CDR1 SQVTM and CDR2 ANQGSEA. The CDR3 region has the DNA TGCAGCGTTAAATTAGCGGGAGGGTCCCCCTACGAGCAGTACTTC. The encoded protein is CSVKLAGGSPYEQYF.

Regarding this clonotype: A read error may account for a junction end that differs from germline. The chain combines TRBV12-3 or TRBV12-4 with TRBJ2-5, with TRBD2 as a possible D gene (6 bases). The CDR3 length is 16 residues. Here the CDR3 reads CASSLTVLALQETQHF. CDR3 nucleotides: TGTGCCAGCAGCCTAACCGTCCTAGCGTTACAAGAGACCCAGCACTTC.

This clonotype was detected only a few times. The CDR3 nucleotides read TGTGCCAGCAGCGGCAGGACTTATAACACTGAAGCTTTCTTT. Its translation: CASSGRTYNTEAFF. The chain links TRBV7-9 to TRBJ1-1; unclear D gene. The CDR3 sequence is 14 residues long. Germline V gives CDR1 SEHNR, CDR2 FQNEAQ (reference sequence). V lost 5 bases and J lost 2, with 12 bases in between.

This clonotype was found many times. The chain uses TRBV14 and TRBJ1-1; D ambiguous. Per germline, CDR1 SGHDN and CDR2 FVKESK. Trimming took off 0 bases at V and 1 base at J, with 9 bases between the two ends. The CDR3 runs to 15 residues. As DNA, the CDR3 is TGTGCCAGCAGCCAAGATAATGAGGAGAACACTGAAGCTTTCTTT. This encodes CASSQDNEENTEAFF.

The chain joins TRBV7-9 to TRBJ1-1, with 8 bases lining up with TRBD1. The CDR3 covers 16 residues. Per germline, CDR1 SEHNR and CDR2 FQNEAQ (reference sequence). The trim removed 5 bases at V and 1 base at J, leaving 9 bases unmatched. CDR3: CASSLPGQVANTEAFF. CDR3 DNA: TGTGCCAGCAGCCTCCCGGGACAGGTCGCGAACACTGAAGCTTTCTTT.

This clonotype has at least ten counts. With a much larger clone just one base away, this may be a read error. The chain joins TRBV7-2 to TRBJ1-2, with a possible D match to TRBD1 (6 bases). The germline V and J ends were trimmed by 8 bases and 2 bases, with 18 bases remaining between them. In germline, CDR1 is SGHTA, CDR2 FQGNSA. CDR3 length: 15 residues. In DNA, the CDR3 is TGTGCCAGCGGCTCGTACAGGGAGCCCAACTATGGCTACACCTTC. This gives the protein CASGSYREPNYGYTF.